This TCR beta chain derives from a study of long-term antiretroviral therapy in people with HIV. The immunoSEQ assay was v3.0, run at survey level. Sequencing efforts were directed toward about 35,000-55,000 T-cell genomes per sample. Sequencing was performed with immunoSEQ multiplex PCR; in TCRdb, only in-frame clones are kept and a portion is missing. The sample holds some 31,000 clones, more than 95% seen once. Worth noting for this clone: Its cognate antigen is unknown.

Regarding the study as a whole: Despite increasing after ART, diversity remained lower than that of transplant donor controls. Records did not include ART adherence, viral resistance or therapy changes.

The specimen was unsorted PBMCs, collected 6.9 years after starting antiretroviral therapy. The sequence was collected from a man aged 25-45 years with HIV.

This chain's CDR3 is CASSLMGELFF. As DNA, the CDR3 is TGTGCCAGCAGTCTGATGGGGGAGCTGTTTTTT. The rearrangement uses TRBV6-6 and TRBJ2-2, with D uncertain. This CDR3 is 11 amino acids long. Germline V gives CDR1 MNHNY, CDR2 SVGAGI (reference sequence). V was shortened by 5 bases and J by 8 bases, with 6 bases between the two germline ends.